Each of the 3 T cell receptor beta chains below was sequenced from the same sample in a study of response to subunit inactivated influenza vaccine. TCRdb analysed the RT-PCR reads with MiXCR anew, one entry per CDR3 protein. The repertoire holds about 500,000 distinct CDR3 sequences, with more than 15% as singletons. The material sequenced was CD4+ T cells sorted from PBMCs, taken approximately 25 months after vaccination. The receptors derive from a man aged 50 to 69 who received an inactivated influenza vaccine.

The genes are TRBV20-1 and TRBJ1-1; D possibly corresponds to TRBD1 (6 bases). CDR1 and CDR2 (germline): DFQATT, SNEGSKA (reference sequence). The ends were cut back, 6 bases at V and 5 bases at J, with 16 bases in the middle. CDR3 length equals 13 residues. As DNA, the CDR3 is TGCAGTGCCCGAGGGGGGGGACGGACTGAAGCTTTCTTT. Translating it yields CSARGGGRTEAFF.

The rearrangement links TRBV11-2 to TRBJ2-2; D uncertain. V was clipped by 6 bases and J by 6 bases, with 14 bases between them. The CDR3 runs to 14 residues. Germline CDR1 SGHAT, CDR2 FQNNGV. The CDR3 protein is CASRLVLGSGELFF. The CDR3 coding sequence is TGTGCCAGCAGGCTTGTTCTTGGGTCCGGGGAGCTGTTTTTT. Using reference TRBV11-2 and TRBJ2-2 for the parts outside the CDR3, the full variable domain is EAGVAQSPRYKIIEKRQSVAFWCNPISGHATLYWYQQILGQGPKLLIQFQNNGVVDDSQLPKDRFSAERLKGVDSTLKIQPAKLEDSAVYLCASRLVLGSGELFFGEGSRLTVL.

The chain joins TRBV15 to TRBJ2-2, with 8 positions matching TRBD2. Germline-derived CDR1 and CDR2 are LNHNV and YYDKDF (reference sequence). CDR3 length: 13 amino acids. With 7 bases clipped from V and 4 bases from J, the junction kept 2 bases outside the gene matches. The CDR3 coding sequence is TGTGCCACCACAGCGGGGGCCACCGGGGAGCTGTTTTTT. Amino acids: CATTAGATGELFF.